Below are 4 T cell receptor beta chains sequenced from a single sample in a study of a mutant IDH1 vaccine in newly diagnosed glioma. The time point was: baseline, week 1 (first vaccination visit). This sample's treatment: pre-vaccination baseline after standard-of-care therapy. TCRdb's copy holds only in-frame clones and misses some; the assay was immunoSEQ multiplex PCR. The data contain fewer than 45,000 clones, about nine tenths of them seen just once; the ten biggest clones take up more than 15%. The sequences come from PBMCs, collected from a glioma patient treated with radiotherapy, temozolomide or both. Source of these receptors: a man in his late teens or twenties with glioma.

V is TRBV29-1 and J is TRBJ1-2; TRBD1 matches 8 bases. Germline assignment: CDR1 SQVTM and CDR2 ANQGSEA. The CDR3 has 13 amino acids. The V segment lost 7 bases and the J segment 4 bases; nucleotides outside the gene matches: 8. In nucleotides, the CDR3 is TGCAGCGCTCCCGGACAGGGTGGCTATGGCTACACCTTC. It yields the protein CSAPGQGGYGYTF. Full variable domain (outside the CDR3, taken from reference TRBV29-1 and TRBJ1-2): SAVISQKPSRDICQRGTSLTIQCQVDSQVTMMFWYRQQPGQSLTLIATANQGSEATYESGFVIDKFPISRPNLTFSTLTVSNMSPEDSSIYLCSAPGQGGYGYTFGSGTRLTVV.

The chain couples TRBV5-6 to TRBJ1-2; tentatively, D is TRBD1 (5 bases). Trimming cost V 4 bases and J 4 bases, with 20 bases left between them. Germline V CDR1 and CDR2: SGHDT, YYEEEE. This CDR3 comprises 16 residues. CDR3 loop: CASSPQAGRVGYGYTF. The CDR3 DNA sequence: TGTGCCAGCAGCCCCCAAGCCGGCAGGGTCGGCTATGGCTACACCTTC.

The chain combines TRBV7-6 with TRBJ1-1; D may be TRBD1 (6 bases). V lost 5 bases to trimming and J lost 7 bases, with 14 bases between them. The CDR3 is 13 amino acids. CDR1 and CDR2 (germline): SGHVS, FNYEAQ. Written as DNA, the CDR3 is TGTGCCAGCAGCGACTTGGACAGCTATGAAGCTTTCTTT. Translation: CASSDLDSYEAFF.

This chain's CDR3 is CASSSRLAGSTDTQYF. The CDR3 DNA reads TGTGCCAGCAGCTCCCGACTAGCGGGGTCCACAGATACGCAGTATTTT. The gene calls are TRBV7-6 and TRBJ2-3; 11 positions agree with TRBD2. CDR1 is SGHVS and CDR2 is FNYEAQ in the germline V gene. With V trimmed by 4 bases and J by 2 bases, 5 bases remained unmatched. The CDR3 totals 16 residues.